This T cell receptor beta chain was profiled in a study of graft-versus-host responses after intestinal transplantation. Study at large: All of the recipients had induction that used anti-thymocyte globulin, then tacrolimus and steroids for approximately 3 years. General study results and limits: GvH clones occurred in recipient marrow; some first appeared in ileum or blood. Circulating GvH clone levels at their peak were associated with HvG declines (early post-transplant).

The assay was immunoSEQ multiplex PCR, and TCRdb's table has in-frame clones only and misses some. The sample includes approximately 8,200 clones, about 97% of them seen just once. Comment on this clone: Its antigen is not identified.

Germline V gives CDR1 SGHVS, CDR2 FNYEAQ. The ends were cut back, 0 bases at V and 12 bases at J, with 15 bases in the middle. CDR3 size: 14 residues. Material: PBMCs, obtained 23 days after intestinal transplant. The rearrangement links TRBV7-6 to TRBJ2-1, with D uncertain. This TCR was sampled from a human patient who received an intestinal transplant, so some T cells may come from the graft donor. The CDR3 nucleotides read TGTGCCAGCAGCTTAGCGCTAAAAATAAGGCGGCAGTTCTTC. It is translated as CASSLALKIRRQFF. Filled out from reference TRBV7-6 and TRBJ2-1, the complete variable domain reads GAGVSQSPRYKVTKRGQDVALRCDPISGHVSLYWYRQALGQGPEFLTYFNYEAQQDKSGLPNDRFSAERPEGSISTLTIQRTEQRDSAMYRCASSLALKIRRQFFGPGTRLTVL.